This T cell receptor (beta chain) came from a study of metastatic and nonmetastatic thyroid tumors. Turning to the study itself: The comparison covered peripheral blood and tumor or nodule tissue in malignant and benign thyroid patients. Study conclusions and caveats: It was reported that TCR beta diversity was significantly higher in malignant thyroid tumors than benign nodules, in blood and tumor.

This CDR3 comprises 17 residues. Unmatched junction bases numbered 12, after V lost 6 bases and J lost 2 bases. Germline V gives CDR1 MDHEN, CDR2 SYDVKM. On this clone: Antigen specificity is unknown.

TCRdb reanalyzed the PCR reads via MiXCR. The repertoire consists of about 27,000 clones, with more than 14% occurring once and the leading ten covering roughly 14%. There were no patients who had received any treatment before thyroid surgery. The clonotype originates from a male donor with papillary thyroid cancer or a benign thyroid nodule (not recorded which). Some clones in this sample may be carry-over from other donors' samples. The V and J genes are TRBV28 and TRBJ2-3, with 9 bases lining up with TRBD2. The material sequenced was blood. The CDR3 region is CASSLLTSGQITDTQYF. The CDR3 coding sequence is TGTGCCAGCAGCCTATTAACTAGCGGGCAAATCACAGATACGCAGTATTTT.